This T cell receptor beta chain stems from a study of T cells in Graves' hyperthyroidism and ophthalmopathy. Background on the study: Sampling of peripheral blood happened at initial diagnosis, prior to any treatment.

V was trimmed by 4 bases and J by 1 base, leaving 14 bases between them. Germline CDR1 reads SGHVS; CDR2 reads FNYEAQ. The CDR3 runs 16 residues. About this clonotype itself: Its antigen is as yet unknown.

Authors of the study amplified TCR beta CDR3 regions from RNA transcripts. TCR CDR3 underwent first-round RT-PCR with the HTBI primer set. Via MiXCR, TCRdb re-called the multiplex PCR reads, giving one row per CDR3 protein. This sample has about 640,000 distinct CDR3 sequences, with less than 25% found just once. Study-wide results and caveats: Most thyroid-expanded clonotypes above 0.001 were also found in blood. With a median lead of around 6.7 months before onset, the model predicted ophthalmopathy.

Orbital computed tomography and thyroid ultrasound, together with serum TRAb and thyroxine and clinical symptoms, were used for diagnoses. V is TRBV7-6 and J is TRBJ2-1, with a possible D match to TRBD2 (6 bases). The specimen sequenced was blood. This receptor was obtained from a man in his thirties or forties with Graves' ophthalmopathy. The chain's CDR3 is CASSSGTGRSYNEQFF. The DNA for the CDR3 is TGTGCCAGCAGCTCCGGAACCGGGAGATCCTACAATGAGCAGTTCTTC. Together with reference TRBV7-6 and TRBJ2-1, the CDR3 gives the full variable domain: GAGVSQSPRYKVTKRGQDVALRCDPISGHVSLYWYRQALGQGPEFLTYFNYEAQQDKSGLPNDRFSAERPEGSISTLTIQRTEQRDSAMYRCASSSGTGRSYNEQFFGPGTRLTVL.